These 5 T cell receptor beta chains share one sample of origin, sequenced in a study of CD8 T cells in Susac syndrome. RNA totalling roughly 0.45 to 1 ug underwent reverse transcription with random hexamers. TCRdb re-called the immunoSEQ multiplex PCR reads through MiXCR, storing one row per CDR3 protein. The profile shows about 170,000 distinct CDR3 sequences, roughly 92% of them singletons. Sequenced input: CD4+ T cells from PBMCs. The receptor source for this set is a human donor with multiple sclerosis.

The chain uses TRBV5-1 and TRBJ1-5, with 7 nucleotides matching TRBD1. The CDR3 length is 14 residues. Germline assignment: CDR1 SGHRS and CDR2 YFSETQ. The ends lost 4 bases at V and 3 bases at J; junction bases unmatched: 4. CDR3 in DNA: TGCGCCAGCAGCGAGGGACAGCTCAATCAGCCCCAGCATTTT. Residues: CASSEGQLNQPQHF.

The rearrangement joins TRBV6-2 or TRBV6-3 to TRBJ2-2; D may be TRBD1 or TRBD2 (6 bases each). Germline V gives CDR1 MNHEY, CDR2 SVGEGT. Trimming stripped 6 bases from V and 2 bases from J, with 19 bases between. The CDR3 is 17 residues long. DNA for the CDR3: TGTGCCAGCAGGAGGGGGGCCGGGACACAAAACACCGGGGAGCTGTTTTTT. Residues: CASRRGAGTQNTGELFF.

The V and J genes are TRBV9 and TRBJ1-1; no clear D gene. This CDR3 comprises 14 residues. V lost 0 bases, J lost 3 bases, and 9 bases lay in between. Germline assignment: CDR1 SGDLS and CDR2 YYNGEE. The CDR3 sequence is CASSVGGVDTEAFF. The CDR3 DNA is TGTGCCAGCAGCGTAGGAGGTGTGGACACTGAAGCTTTCTTT.

The J gene is TRBJ2-5, the V gene TRBV30, with D possibly matching TRBD2 (5 bases). The length of the CDR3 is 13 residues. V lost 0 bases to trimming and J lost 5 bases, with 10 bases between them. Germline V gene sequence: CDR1 GTSNPN, CDR2 SVGIG (reference sequence). Here the CDR3 reads CAWSVIARETQYF. CDR3 nucleotides: TGTGCCTGGAGTGTAATAGCGAGGGAGACCCAGTACTTC.

This rearrangement joins TRBV12-3 or TRBV12-4 to TRBJ1-1; possible D gene TRBD1, 5 bases. CDR3 length equals 11 residues. Deletions cut 9 bases from V and 8 bases from J, with 13 bases between. The DNA for the CDR3 is TGTGCCAGTATTTTGGGGGGGGAAGCTTTCTTT. Protein sequence: CASILGGEAFF.